This T cell receptor (beta chain) derives from a study of T cell clones after liver transplantation. The study, taken as a whole, reports: In two subjects, few donor cells limited the measurable donor-reactive repertoire. Graft donor-reactive T cells may have migrated into the graft rather than being deleted.

Regarding this clone: Its matching antigen is unknown.

This table comes from immunoSEQ multiplex PCR, and its TCRdb copy is limited to in-frame clones, with some not included. Of about 120,000 clones in the sample, about nine tenths were seen once. V gave up 3 bases and J gave up 7 bases; unmatched junction bases: 10. The CDR3 covers 17 residues. CDR1 and CDR2 (germline): LNHDA, SQIVND (reference sequence). The chain recombines TRBV19 with TRBJ2-4; 12 nucleotides align to TRBD2. The origin of this receptor is a human patient who received a liver transplant. A subset of T cells may come from the graft donor. The specimen was CD4+ T cells from blood, collected 12 months after liver transplant. Here the CDR3 reads CASSIFPSGGGRNIQYF. CDR3 in DNA: TGTGCCAGTAGTATCTTCCCTAGCGGGGGGGGCCGGAACATTCAGTACTTC.